The 20 T cell receptor beta chains listed next were all sequenced from one sample in a study of tumor and adjacent non-tumor tissue in lung cancer. The template was RNA from unsorted bulk tissue. Distant lung tissue was collected more than 3 cm away from the tumor edge. The library came from three nested PCR rounds adapted from ARM-PCR protocols. A single record per CDR3 protein comes from TCRdb applying MiXCR to the multiplex PCR reads. The sample holds approximately 62,000 distinct CDR3 sequences, about 55% seen once. Specimen: distant non-tumor lung tissue. Every receptor here comes from a man between 65 and 79 years old with non-small cell lung cancer.

This clonotype appeared many times. The chain uses TRBV5-4 and TRBJ2-2, with D perhaps TRBD1 (6 bases). CDR3 length equals 14 residues. In germline, CDR1 is SGHNT, CDR2 YYREEE (reference sequence). Trimming removed 1 base at V and 6 bases at J, with 10 bases between. CDR3 protein: CASSLLGASGELFF. DNA of the CDR3: TGTGCCAGCAGCTTGTTGGGGGCCTCCGGGGAGCTGTTTTTT.

This clonotype occurred many times. This chain links TRBV12-3 or TRBV12-4 with TRBJ2-1, with D perhaps matching TRBD1 (5 bases). V was cut by 3 bases and J by 0 bases, with 9 bases left in between. CDR3 length: 15 amino acids. Here the CDR3 DNA reads TGTGCCAGCAGTTTTGACAGCCGCTCCTACAATGAGCAGTTCTTC. Its protein product is CASSFDSRSYNEQFF.

The sample holds many counts of this clonotype. The rearrangement uses TRBV6-1 and TRBJ1-5; TRBD1 aligns across 8 bases. This CDR3 spans 16 amino acids. J was trimmed by 3 bases and V by 6 bases; bases with no gene match: 10. Germline CDR1 reads MNHNS; CDR2 reads SASEGT. The chain's CDR3 is CASRLGDRKYNQPQHF. CDR3 in DNA: TGTGCCAGCAGGCTGGGGGACAGGAAGTACAATCAGCCCCAGCATTTT.

The chain has TRBV5-1 and TRBJ1-3; D not resolved. V gave up 2 bases and J gave up 4 bases, with 13 bases separating them. Germline loops: CDR1 SGHRS, CDR2 YFSETQ. The CDR3 sequence is 15 residues long. The CDR3 DNA sequence: TGCGCCAGCAGCTTCGAATCTTATTCCGGAAACACCATATATTTT. Translated: CASSFESYSGNTIYF.

A few counts support this clonotype. This sequence joins TRBV14 and TRBJ1-3, with a weak D call TRBD1 (5 bases). V was clipped by 0 bases and J by 0 bases, with 12 bases between them. The CDR3 is 17 residues long. CDR1 SGHDN and CDR2 FVKESK come from the germline V gene. The CDR3 region is CASSQERGPGSGNTIYF. The CDR3 bases are TGTGCCAGCAGCCAAGAAAGGGGACCTGGCTCTGGAAACACCATATATTTT. Filled out from reference TRBV14 and TRBJ1-3, the complete variable domain reads EAGVTQFPSHSVIEKGQTVTLRCDPISGHDNLYWYRRVMGKEIKFLLHFVKESKQDESGMPNNRFLAERTGGTYSTLKVQPAELEDSGVYFCASSQERGPGSGNTIYFGEGSWLTVV.

Points on this clonotype: Since the CDR3 does not end with the conserved phenylalanine or tryptophan, this likely comes from a read error. The DNA is left out, because the CDR3 cannot be placed on it with certainty; the CDR3 is given as TCRdb lists it. The gene calls are TRBV11-2 and TRBJ2-5; TRBD2 is the table's D call and was not checked against the DNA. Germline lookup yields CDR1 SGHAT and CDR2 FQNNGV. 14 amino acids form the CDR3, both terminal residues included. CDR3 residues: CASSSWEGRETQYL.

This rearrangement joins TRBV20-1 to TRBJ2-1; 8 bases map to TRBD2. The V segment lost 3 bases and the J segment 12 bases; nucleotides outside the gene matches: 16. CDR1 and CDR2 from the germline V gene are DFQATT and SNEGSKA (reference sequence). This CDR3 contains 15 residues. The CDR3 nucleotides read TGCAGTGCTAGTCCCGGGGGGGCTACCACGGCCGGGCAGTTCTTC. Translation: CSASPGGATTAGQFF.

Of note for this clonotype: Relative to the germline gene, one junction end is altered; a read error may explain this. This chain uses TRBV11-2 with TRBJ1-6, with D possibly being TRBD1 (5 bases). CDR3 size: 17 residues. CDR1 and CDR2 from the germline V gene are SGHAT and FQNNGV. CDR3 sequence: CASSLDLEGTLSPPLHF. The CDR3 DNA follows: TGTGCCAGCAGCCTAGACTTAGAGGGGACCCTAAGTCCACCCCTCCACTTT.

The chain is built from TRBV6-1 and TRBJ2-5; 9 bases line up with TRBD2. This CDR3 spans 14 amino acids. CDR1 is MNHNS and CDR2 is SASEGT in the germline V gene. The V gene end was trimmed by 8 bases and the J gene end by 7 bases; junction bases not matched to a gene: 11. The CDR3 loop reads CASSSGNSHGTQYF. CDR3 DNA sequence: TGTGCCAGCTCTAGCGGGAACTCCCACGGGACCCAGTACTTC.

For this clonotype: A much more abundant neighbour one base away suggests this may be a read error. The gene calls are TRBV6-5 and TRBJ2-5; 10 bases map to TRBD2. The V gene's germline CDR1 is MNHEY and CDR2 SVGAGI. The CDR3 consists of 14 residues. In DNA, the CDR3 is TGTGACAGCAGTTACCGGACTAGCGGAGAGACCCAGTACTTC. Its translation: CDSSYRTSGETQYF.

This clonotype was recorded at least ten times. V gene TRBV11-2 combines with J gene TRBJ1-1; D unresolved. Trimming cost V 5 bases and J 1 base, with 11 bases left between them. From germline, CDR1 is SGHAT and CDR2 FQNNGV. The CDR3 has 14 residues. The CDR3 protein is CASSRKTENTEAFF. Written as DNA, the CDR3 is TGTGCCAGCAGCAGAAAGACGGAGAACACTGAAGCTTTCTTT.

This clonotype was counted between two and nine times. The junction does not match germline at one end; this may be a read error. The chain joins TRBV29-1 to TRBJ2-3; D is uncertain. Germline lookup yields CDR1 SQVTM and CDR2 ANQGSEA. The CDR3 totals 10 residues. This CDR3 is CSALRDRQYF. The CDR3 DNA is TGCAGCGCTTTGAGAGATAGGCAGTATTTT.

This clonotype was seen many times. The CDR3 bases are TGTGCCAGCGGGTCTAGTGACTTCTCTGGGGCCAACGTCCTGACTTTC. Its translation is CASGSSDFSGANVLTF. This sequence joins TRBV6-2 or TRBV6-3 and TRBJ2-6; D gene unclear. The ends were cut back, 8 bases at V and 0 bases at J, with 14 bases in the middle. This CDR3 has 16 amino acids. Germline loops: CDR1 MNHEY, CDR2 SVGEGT.

This sequence joins TRBV11-1 and TRBJ2-2; TRBD1 is a possible D gene (8 bases). The CDR3 totals 17 residues. Germline CDR1 SGHAT, CDR2 FQDESV (reference sequence). The CDR3 is CTSSGRTGGEGTGELFF. CDR3 coding DNA: TGTACTAGCAGCGGGCGCACAGGGGGGGAAGGCACCGGGGAGCTGTTTTTT.

The J gene is TRBJ2-1, the V gene TRBV4-1; D perhaps matches TRBD2 (5 bases). CDR1 and CDR2 (germline): MGHRA, YSYEKL. The CDR3 spans 16 residues. Between the trimmed V and J ends, which lost 4 bases and 15 bases, there was a span of 28 bases. Here the CDR3 reads CASSPEGRTQSYGLFF. CDR3 in DNA: TGCGCCAGCAGCCCAGAGGGCCGGACTCAAAGCTACGGGCTGTTCTTC.

The chain recombines TRBV5-1 with TRBJ2-7, with 12 bases aligning to TRBD2. Trimming at V came to 3 bases and at J to 7 bases, leaving 14 bases not matched to a gene. The CDR3 totals 17 residues. Germline-derived CDR1 and CDR2 are SGHRS and YFSETQ. CDR3 sequence: CASSSSFGLAGMGEQYF. In DNA form, the CDR3 reads TGCGCCAGCAGCTCCTCTTTTGGACTAGCGGGGATGGGGGAGCAGTACTTC.

As regards this clonotype: Possible read error: a much larger clone is one base away. V usage is TRBV5-6 and J usage is TRBJ1-5; D is perhaps TRBD1 (5 bases). CDR1 and CDR2 (germline): SGHDT, YYEEEE. The CDR3 spans 14 residues. The CDR3 loop is CVSSRRGLGQPQHF. CDR3 bases: TGTGTCAGCAGCCGTCGGGGGTTGGGTCAGCCCCAGCATTTT.

The V call is TRBV28, the J call TRBJ2-2; no reliable D call. V lost 3 bases, J lost 0 bases, and 8 bases lay in between. CDR3 length: 15 residues. Per the germline V gene, CDR1 is MDHEN and CDR2 is SYDVKM. CDR3 nucleotide sequence: TGTGCCAGCAGTTTTTCTGGGGCGAACACCGGGGAGCTGTTTTTT. This encodes CASSFSGANTGELFF.

On this clonotype itself: The CDR3 carries no conserved terminal phenylalanine or tryptophan, so it likely arises from a read error. The rearrangement joins TRBV7-8 to TRBJ1-2; D call uncertain. The CDR3 is 14 residues long. Germline CDR1 is SGHVS and CDR2 is FQNEAQ. The DNA for the CDR3 is TGTGCTAGCAGCTTAGAAAGGCAGGTCTATGGCTACACCCAC. Translated, it gives CASSLERQVYGYTH.

As regards this clonotype: The CDR3 end shows no conserved phenylalanine or tryptophan, and so a read error is likely. The CDR3 DNA reads TGTGGCAGCAGCCTTCTAGCGGGGGTTAACAACGAGCAGTTCCTC. This translates into CGSSLLAGVNNEQFL. The rearrangement links TRBV11-3 to TRBJ2-1; 10 positions match TRBD2. The CDR3 covers 15 residues. Per germline, CDR1 SGHNT and CDR2 YENEEA.